This passage covers 23 T cell receptor beta chains from one sample sequenced in a study of T cell changes during pregnancy in multiple sclerosis. Profiled with immunoSEQ multiplex PCR; TCRdb holds only in-frame clones, not every one. Of about 44,000 clones in the sample, nearly 90% were seen once. Specimen: CD4+ T cells from peripheral blood mononuclear cells, collected after pregnancy. The receptors derive from a female donor with multiple sclerosis, enrolled in a pregnancy study.

V is TRBV18 and J is TRBJ1-1, with D perhaps TRBD1 (6 bases). V was pared by 4 bases and J by 0 bases, with 9 bases between. Germline-derived CDR1 and CDR2 are KGHSH and LQKENI. The CDR3 totals 14 residues. CDR3 nucleotide sequence: TGTGCCAGCTCACAAGGACAGATGAACACTGAAGCTTTCTTT. This encodes CASSQGQMNTEAFF.

The CDR3 sequence: CASSRKTGGSGNTIYF. The CDR3 nucleotides read TGTGCCAGCAGTAGAAAGACAGGGGGCTCTGGAAACACCATATATTTT. This chain links TRBV27 with TRBJ1-3; the match to TRBD1 covers 9 bases. Germline V gene lookup returns CDR1 MNHEY and CDR2 SMNVEV (reference sequence). CDR3 size: 16 residues. V shed 5 bases, J shed 0 bases, and the junction held 5 bases outside the gene matches.

The J gene is TRBJ2-1, the V gene TRBV7-9; TRBD2 agrees at 11 bases. The CDR3 covers 16 residues. The V segment lost 6 bases and the J segment 4 bases; nucleotides outside the gene matches: 8. The germline CDR1 and CDR2 sequences are SEHNR and FQNEAQ (reference sequence). DNA of the CDR3: TGTGCCAGCAGATTACCGGGACTAGCGGTATACAATGAGCAGTTCTTC. Translating it yields CASRLPGLAVYNEQFF.

The chain employs TRBV2 and TRBJ2-7; TRBD1 might be the D (5 bases). The germline V gene encodes CDR1 SNHLY and CDR2 FYNNEI. V was clipped by 7 bases and J by 5 bases, with 12 bases between them. This CDR3 comprises 12 residues. This CDR3 reads CASTKDSHEQYF. Written as DNA, the CDR3 is TGTGCCAGCACCAAAGACAGTCACGAGCAGTACTTC.

The CDR3 DNA reads TGTGCCAGCAGCGATTGGACTAGCCTCTTCCTCGATGAGCAGTTCTTC. Protein sequence: CASSDWTSLFLDEQFF. The chain carries TRBV7-9 and TRBJ2-1; 8 bases match TRBD2. Losses at the gene ends were 5 bases for V and 8 bases for J; bases not matched to a gene: 14. The germline V gene has CDR1 SEHNR and CDR2 FQNEAQ (reference sequence). This CDR3 has 16 amino acids.

The gene calls are TRBV4-2 and TRBJ2-6; D perhaps matches TRBD2 (5 bases). This CDR3 contains 20 residues. V was trimmed by 0 bases and J by 0 bases, leaving 18 bases between them. Germline CDR1 and CDR2: LGHNA and YNFKEQ. The CDR3 nucleotides read TGTGCCAGCAGCCAAGAGGCCCTAGGACTTCCGAGCTCTGGGGCCAACGTCCTGACTTTC. Translated, it gives CASSQEALGLPSSGANVLTF.

This clone came up once. The chain combines TRBV5-5 with TRBJ2-1; 8 nucleotides match TRBD2. J was trimmed by 8 bases and V by 5 bases; bases with no gene match: 12. The CDR3 has 15 residues. The germline gives CDR1 SGHKS, CDR2 YYEKEE (reference sequence). This CDR3 reads CASRSGRSGFHEQFF. The CDR3 bases are TGTGCCAGCAGGAGCGGGAGATCGGGATTCCATGAGCAGTTCTTC.

The V and J genes are TRBV28 and TRBJ2-5, with 8 bases matching TRBD1. The CDR3 has 15 residues. V trimming: 5 bases; J trimming: 0 bases; junction bases outside the gene matches: 5. Germline CDR1 MDHEN, CDR2 SYDVKM. CDR3 DNA: TGTGCCAGCAGTAGGGCAGGGGGCTACCAAGAGACCCAGTACTTC. It codes for CASSRAGGYQETQYF.

V and J are TRBV5-6 and TRBJ1-1; D remains unclear. The V end lost 5 bases, the J end lost 1 base, and 9 bases lay between the germline ends. The CDR3 covers 13 residues. The germline V gene has CDR1 SGHDT and CDR2 YYEEEE. Here the CDR3 DNA reads TGTGCCAGCAGACGTAGACAGAACACTGAAGCTTTCTTT. The encoded protein is CASRRRQNTEAFF.

The V gene is TRBV6-6, the J gene TRBJ1-1; D uncertain. The CDR3 sequence is 11 residues long. From germline, CDR1 is MNHNY and CDR2 SVGAGI (reference sequence). Trimming stripped 9 bases from V and 4 bases from J, with 9 bases between. For the CDR3, the DNA is TGTGCCAGTATCATCAGCACTGAAGCTTTCTTT. This translates into CASIISTEAFF.

The chain couples TRBV28 to TRBJ2-1; 7 bases are a match to TRBD2. This CDR3 region has 16 residues. The junction had 11 bases not matched to a gene; V was cut back by 3 bases and J by 6 bases. CDR1 and CDR2 (germline): MDHEN, SYDVKM. CDR3 bases: TGTGCCAGCAGTTTCCAGAGCGGGGCTCGGGGCAATGAGCAGTTCTTC. Amino acid sequence: CASSFQSGARGNEQFF.

There are a few counts of this clone. V gene TRBV7-8 combines with J gene TRBJ1-4; tentatively, D is TRBD1 (5 bases). Trimming removed 5 bases from V and 3 bases from J, with 10 bases in between. Germline assignment: CDR1 SGHVS and CDR2 FQNEAQ. This CDR3 comprises 14 residues. CDR3 DNA: TGTGCCAGCAGCCTGGGGACTTCTAATGAAAAACTGTTTTTT. Translated: CASSLGTSNEKLFF.

The rearrangement links TRBV30 to TRBJ2-2, with 11 nucleotides matching TRBD2. After removal of 4 bases from V and 4 bases from J, the junction contained 8 bases not matched to a gene. There are 16 residues in the CDR3. Germline loops: CDR1 GTSNPN, CDR2 SVGIG (reference sequence). The CDR3 is CAWTTGTSGVTGELFF. CDR3 bases: TGTGCCTGGACAACCGGGACTAGCGGAGTCACCGGGGAGCTGTTTTTT.

The genes are TRBV19 and TRBJ1-2, with D hard to call. This CDR3 spans 16 amino acids. V lost 3 bases to trimming and J lost 5 bases, with 19 bases between them. Germline V gives CDR1 LNHDA, CDR2 SQIVND (reference sequence). This CDR3 reads CASSILDGSLEYGYTF. The CDR3 nucleotides are TGTGCCAGTAGTATCCTGGACGGGAGCCTTGAATATGGCTACACCTTC.

This chain joins TRBV6-5 and TRBJ1-3; 8 nucleotides line up with TRBD1. The CDR3 contains 16 residues. V shed 3 bases, J shed 2 bases, and the junction held 6 bases outside the gene matches. CDR1 MNHEY and CDR2 SVGAGI come from the germline V gene. CDR3 protein: CASSYSRGLPGNTIYF. The CDR3 nucleotides read TGTGCCAGCAGTTATTCCAGGGGGCTACCTGGAAACACCATATATTTT.

This sequence joins TRBV18 and TRBJ2-1; the D is unclear. V shed 1 base and J shed 0 bases, with 7 bases lying between them. Germline V gives CDR1 KGHSH, CDR2 LQKENI. CDR3 length equals 15 residues. CDR3 in amino acids: CASSPRSSSYNEQFF. For the CDR3, the DNA is TGTGCCAGCTCACCACGAAGTAGCTCCTACAATGAGCAGTTCTTC.

CDR3 loop: CASSELGQAHNEQFF. DNA of the CDR3: TGTGCCAGCAGTGAGCTTGGGCAGGCCCACAATGAGCAGTTCTTC. V is TRBV6-4 and J is TRBJ2-1; D call uncertain. In germline, CDR1 is MRHNA, CDR2 SNTAGT. The CDR3 is made up of 15 amino acids. The V end lost 3 bases, the J end lost 5 bases, and 14 bases lay between the germline ends.

The chain is built from TRBV6-1 and TRBJ1-5, with D uncertain. Germline V CDR1 and CDR2: MNHNS, SASEGT. Trimming removed 7 bases from V and 7 bases from J, with 17 bases in between. The CDR3 runs to 14 residues. CDR3 bases: TGTGCCAGCACGGTCCTACCTGGCGGGCAGCCCCAGCATTTT. Translation: CASTVLPGGQPQHF.

The rearrangement links TRBV29-1 to TRBJ2-1; no definite D call. CDR1 and CDR2 (germline): SQVTM, ANQGSEA. V lost 6 bases and J lost 7, with 13 bases in between. This CDR3 region has 12 residues. CDR3 DNA sequence: TGCAGCGTCGATTCCAAGCCTAATGAGCAGTTCTTC. It yields the protein CSVDSKPNEQFF.

The chain is built from TRBV7-2 and TRBJ2-7, with 10 bases lining up with TRBD1. Germline CDR1 SGHTA, CDR2 FQGNSA. CDR3 length: 17 amino acids. Trimming took 8 bases from V and 0 from J; bases not matched to a gene: 13. CDR3 protein: CASGWRQGAITSYEQYF. In DNA, the CDR3 is TGTGCCAGCGGATGGAGACAGGGGGCCATAACCTCCTACGAGCAGTACTTC. Combining the CDR3 with reference TRBV7-2 and TRBJ2-7 gives the whole variable domain GAGVSQSPSNKVTEKGKDVELRCDPISGHTALYWYRQSLGQGLEFLIYFQGNSAPDKSGLPSDRFSAERTGGSVSTLTIQRTQQEDSAVYLCASGWRQGAITSYEQYFGPGTRLTVT.

The chain recombines TRBV28 with TRBJ1-1; D might be TRBD1 (6 bases). Per the germline V gene, CDR1 is MDHEN and CDR2 is SYDVKM. The CDR3 is 16 residues long. V was cut by 6 bases and J by 1 base, with 18 bases left in between. The DNA for the CDR3 is TGTGCCAGCAGAAAACAGGGATCCCTTCCGAACACTGAAGCTTTCTTT. Its protein product is CASRKQGSLPNTEAFF. The full variable domain, its missing parts supplied by reference TRBV28 and TRBJ1-1, is DVKVTQSSRYLVKRTGEKVFLECVQDMDHENMFWYRQDPGLGLRLIYFSYDVKMKEKGDIPEGYSVSREKKERFSLILESASTNQTSMYLCASRKQGSLPNTEAFFGQGTRLTVV.

The chain links TRBV18 to TRBJ2-2; 11 bases match TRBD2. CDR3 length: 16 amino acids. Germline V CDR1 and CDR2: KGHSH, LQKENI. The V segment lost 4 bases and the J segment 4 bases; nucleotides outside the gene matches: 5. The CDR3 loop is CASSLAGLAVTGELFF. The CDR3 DNA follows: TGTGCCAGCTCACTGGCGGGACTAGCGGTCACCGGGGAGCTGTTTTTT. The full variable domain, completed using reference TRBV18 and TRBJ2-2, is NAGVMQNPRHLVRRRGQEARLRCSPMKGHSHVYWYRQLPEEGLKFMVYLQKENIIDESGMPKERFSAEFPKEGPSILRIQQVVRGDSAAYFCASSLAGLAVTGELFFGEGSRLTVL.

V gene TRBV5-1 combines with J gene TRBJ2-3; D might be TRBD2 (6 bases). Looked up from germline, CDR1 is SGHRS and CDR2 is YFSETQ. This CDR3 has 16 residues. V gave up 1 base and J gave up 1 base, with 13 bases separating them. DNA of the CDR3: TGCGCCAGCAGCTTGCTAGCGTCCAAACGCACAGATACGCAGTATTTT. Amino acids: CASSLLASKRTDTQYF.